The next 17 T cell receptor beta chains were all read from a single sample in a study of CD8+ T cells in alopecia areata (dated by TCRdb to 2016 to 2018). Per the publication, the treatment or condition label means: oral pan-JAK inhibitor, 5-10 mg twice daily. Libraries came from the immunoSEQ multiplex PCR assay. For TCR sequencing, RNA was extracted from every sample and reverse transcribed into cDNA to serve as template. Entries here come from immuneACCESS through TCRdb and include only in-frame sequences with V and J called. Some clones fail to appear in such tables; in the studies checked, an unresolved V gene covers under half of the shortfall, and the cause of the remainder is unknown. Within this sample are about 210,000 clones, with more than 55% of them counted one time only. The ten biggest clones cover roughly 1.2% of the sample. This specimen consisted of CD4+ T cells sorted from blood, obtained at week 44, from a patient treated with tofacitinib. The source is a human donor with alopecia areata.

This rearrangement joins TRBV11-2 to TRBJ2-7; no reliable D call. Germline loops: CDR1 SGHAT, CDR2 FQNNGV. This CDR3 spans 15 amino acids. Trimming took off 1 base at V and 0 bases at J, with 10 bases between the two ends. CDR3 DNA: TGTGCCAGCAGCTTAGGGGCCGGCTTCTCCTACGAGCAGTACTTC. Amino acids: CASSLGAGFSYEQYF.

This clone was observed a few times. V gene TRBV7-6 combines with J gene TRBJ2-1; 9 bases agree with TRBD1. Trimming removed 1 base from V and 7 bases from J; junction bases left unmatched: 8. Germline V gives CDR1 SGHVS, CDR2 FNYEAQ. The CDR3 length is 16 residues. Here the CDR3 DNA reads TGTGCCAGCAGCTTAGTATCGTGGACAGGGGTTAATGAGCAGTTCTTC. Protein: CASSLVSWTGVNEQFF.

The chain uses TRBV14 and TRBJ2-7, with 7 bases lining up with TRBD1. CDR1 is SGHDN, CDR2 FVKESK, per germline. CDR3 size: 14 residues. With 2 bases clipped from V and 2 bases from J, the junction kept 3 bases outside the gene matches. In DNA, the CDR3 is TGTGCCAGCAGCCAACAGACAGGGACCTACGAGCAGTACTTC. It encodes CASSQQTGTYEQYF.

CDR3 coding DNA: TGTGCCAGCAGCAAAACTAGCGGGGTCACAGATACGCAGTATTTT. Translated, it gives CASSKTSGVTDTQYF. The chain is built from TRBV11-2 and TRBJ2-3; TRBD2 matches at 10 bases. CDR3 length: 15 amino acids. Trimming cost V 5 bases and J 2 bases; bases outside gene matches: 4. The V gene's germline CDR1 is SGHAT and CDR2 FQNNGV.

The gene calls are TRBV19 and TRBJ2-6, with a tentative D call TRBD1 (6 bases). Germline values: CDR1 LNHDA, CDR2 SQIVND (reference sequence). V gave up 7 bases and J gave up 0 bases, with 10 bases separating them. The CDR3 loop spans 15 amino acids. CDR3 amino acids: CASKRDISGANVLTF. The CDR3 nucleotides read TGTGCCAGTAAACGGGACATCTCTGGGGCCAACGTCCTGACTTTC.

This clone was found once. This chain joins TRBV6-5 and TRBJ1-1; a possible D gene is TRBD1 (6 bases). This CDR3 comprises 15 residues. V lost 0 bases and J 0 bases, leaving 8 bases between the germline ends. Germline CDR1 MNHEY, CDR2 SVGAGI. The CDR3 here is CASSYSTGLNTEAFF. CDR3 nucleotide sequence: TGTGCCAGCAGTTACTCGACAGGATTGAACACTGAAGCTTTCTTT.

In this sample, this clone turned up once. V gene TRBV30 combines with J gene TRBJ2-1; 7 bases are a match to TRBD1. V shed 7 bases and J 3 bases; nucleotides not matched to a gene: 12. Germline lookup yields CDR1 GTSNPN and CDR2 SVGIG (reference sequence). The CDR3 runs to 15 residues. Here the CDR3 DNA reads TGTGCCTACCGCACAGGGGACGGCCGCTACAATGAGCAGTTCTTC. The encoded protein is CAYRTGDGRYNEQFF. Together with reference TRBV30 and TRBJ2-1, the CDR3 gives the full variable domain: SQTIHQWPATLVQPVGSPLSLECTVEGTSNPNLYWYRQAAGRGLQLLFYSVGIGQISSEVPQNLSASRPQDRQFILSSKKLLLSDSGFYLCAYRTGDGRYNEQFFGPGTRLTVL.

The chain carries TRBV5-6 and TRBJ2-1; D possibly matches TRBD1 or TRBD2 (5 bases each). V was shortened by 5 bases and J by 2 bases, with 17 bases between the two germline ends. The CDR3 extends over 16 amino acids. Germline V gene lookup returns CDR1 SGHDT and CDR2 YYEEEE. The CDR3 protein is CASSWGPYHPYNEQFF. In DNA form, the CDR3 reads TGTGCCAGCAGTTGGGGACCTTATCACCCCTACAATGAGCAGTTCTTC. Looking up the rest from reference TRBV5-6 and TRBJ2-1 gives the full variable domain: DAGVTQSPTHLIKTRGQQVTLRCSPKSGHDTVSWYQQALGQGPQFIFQYYEEEERQRGNFPDRFSGHQFPNYSSELNVNALLLGDSALYLCASSWGPYHPYNEQFFGPGTRLTVL.

The chain carries TRBV5-1 and TRBJ1-2; no definite D call. Trimming took 0 bases from V and 6 from J, leaving 9 bases between them. The CDR3 consists of 13 residues. Germline assignment: CDR1 SGHRS and CDR2 YFSETQ. The CDR3 region has the DNA TGCGCCAGCAGCTTGGGTGAGAAGGATGGCTACACCTTC. This codes for CASSLGEKDGYTF.

The V call is TRBV30, the J call TRBJ2-7, with 10 bases fitting TRBD1. Trimming at V came to 8 bases and at J to 5 bases, leaving 3 bases not matched to a gene. The CDR3 spans 11 residues. CDR1 is GTSNPN and CDR2 is SVGIG in the germline V gene (reference sequence). The CDR3 nucleotides read TGTGCCCGAGGACAGGGGGACGAGCAGTACTTC. It encodes CARGQGDEQYF. The whole variable domain, remainder taken from reference TRBV30 and TRBJ2-7, is SQTIHQWPATLVQPVGSPLSLECTVEGTSNPNLYWYRQAAGRGLQLLFYSVGIGQISSEVPQNLSASRPQDRQFILSSKKLLLSDSGFYLCARGQGDEQYFGPGTRLTVT.

The chain links TRBV15 to TRBJ2-3, with unresolved D. The CDR3 consists of 14 residues. From germline, CDR1 is LNHNV and CDR2 YYDKDF (reference sequence). Trimming removed 6 bases from V and 4 bases from J, with 14 bases in between. The CDR3 here is CATRGIINSDTQYF. The CDR3 DNA is TGTGCCACCAGAGGGATAATCAACTCAGATACGCAGTATTTT.

This clone was seen only a few times. The chain is built from TRBV7-2 and TRBJ2-3, with D hard to call. V was cut by 7 bases and J by 0 bases, with 11 bases left in between. The CDR3 has 14 amino acids. CDR1 and CDR2 from the germline V gene are SGHTA and FQGNSA. The CDR3 DNA is TGTGCCAGCAAGACTTTAGCCAGCACAGATACGCAGTATTTT. It encodes CASKTLASTDTQYF.

The chain recombines TRBV10-3 with TRBJ1-1, with TRBD1 identical over 7 bases. Per germline, CDR1 ENHRY and CDR2 SYGVKD. The V and J ends lost 6 bases and 7 bases, in that order; junction bases with no gene match: 5. This CDR3 spans 12 amino acids. The CDR3 bases are TGTGCCATCAGGGGGGACAGTAATGAAGCTTTCTTT. Amino acid sequence: CAIRGDSNEAFF.

The chain links TRBV6-6 to TRBJ1-1; 7 bases agree with TRBD1. V shed 2 bases and J 5 bases; nucleotides not matched to a gene: 8. Per germline, CDR1 MNHNY and CDR2 SVGAGI (reference sequence). The CDR3 extends over 15 amino acids. DNA of the CDR3: TGTGCCAGCAGTTACCCTAGGGACAGCCAAACTGAAGCTTTCTTT. Protein sequence: CASSYPRDSQTEAFF.

The V gene is TRBV7-9, the J gene TRBJ1-5; D is perhaps TRBD1 (5 bases). V was trimmed by 3 bases and J by 11 bases, leaving 14 bases between them. The germline V gene has CDR1 SEHNR and CDR2 FQNEAQ (reference sequence). This CDR3 region has 13 residues. This CDR3 reads CASSFLDGGAQHF. In nucleotides, the CDR3 is TGTGCCAGCAGCTTTCTAGATGGAGGGGCCCAGCATTTT.

The rearrangement links TRBV2 to TRBJ2-6; possible D gene TRBD1, 6 bases. CDR3 length: 14 residues. The ends were cut back, 8 bases at V and 1 base at J, with 9 bases in the middle. Germline V CDR1 and CDR2: SNHLY, FYNNEI. The CDR3 DNA sequence: TGTGCCAGCGCAGGGGTGTCTGGGGCCAACGTCCTGACTTTC. Residues: CASAGVSGANVLTF.

The CDR3 loop is CAWSVIRGQETQYF. The CDR3 DNA reads TGTGCCTGGAGTGTGATAAGGGGCCAAGAGACCCAGTACTTC. V gene TRBV30 combines with J gene TRBJ2-5; perhaps TRBD1 as D (5 bases). The CDR3 has 14 amino acids. Deletions cut 0 bases from V and 1 base from J, with 9 bases between. The V gene's germline CDR1 is GTSNPN and CDR2 SVGIG (reference sequence).